This entry concerns a single TCR beta chain. Antigen: not known. This sample was included in a study of PD-1 blockade in mismatch repair-deficient tumors. Clones were sequenced by immunoSEQ multiplex PCR, and TCRdb holds only the in-frame ones, with some missing. This table holds under 150,000 clones, 86% found once. Regarding the study as a whole: Tumor-resident clones, often undetectable pretreatment in blood, expanded then contracted after pembrolizumab.

V lost 0 bases and J lost 0; bases outside the gene matches: 4. The CDR3 length is 16 residues. Germline CDR1 reads MNHEY; CDR2 reads SVGAGI. The origin of this receptor is an adult with mismatch repair-deficient cancer. The chain joins TRBV6-5 to TRBJ2-5; 7 nucleotides line up with TRBD2. Sequencing used peripheral blood, obtained 44 weeks after starting pembrolizumab. The CDR3 loop is CASSYSVSGHQETQYF. The DNA for the CDR3 is TGTGCCAGCAGTTACTCTGTTAGCGGGCACCAAGAGACCCAGTACTTC.